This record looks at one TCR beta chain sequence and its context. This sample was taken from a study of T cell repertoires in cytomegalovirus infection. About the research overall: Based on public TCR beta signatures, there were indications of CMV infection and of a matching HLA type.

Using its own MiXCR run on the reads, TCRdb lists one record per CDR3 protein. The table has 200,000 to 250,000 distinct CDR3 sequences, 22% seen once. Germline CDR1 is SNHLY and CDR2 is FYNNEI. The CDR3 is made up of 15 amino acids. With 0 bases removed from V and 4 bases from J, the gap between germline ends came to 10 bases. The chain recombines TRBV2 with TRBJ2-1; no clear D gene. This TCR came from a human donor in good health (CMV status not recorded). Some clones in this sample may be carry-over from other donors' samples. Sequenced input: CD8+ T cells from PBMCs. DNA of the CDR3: TGTGCCAGCAGTGAAGCGCGCACTGCATACAATGAGCAGTTCTTC. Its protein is CASSEARTAYNEQFF.